This paragraph covers one T cell receptor (beta chain) sequence. The CDR3 consists of 17 residues. V dropped 1 base and J dropped 7 bases, with 20 bases sitting between them. Germline-derived CDR1 and CDR2 are SGHTS and YDEGEE. These data belong to a study of shared clonotypes between healthy human individuals. Only in-frame clones appear in the TCRdb table, and some are missing; sequencing was by immunoSEQ multiplex PCR. The sample lists under 1,900,000 clones, less than 99% occurring once. The rearrangement links TRBV5-8 to TRBJ1-4; D gene unclear. Sequencing used naive CD4+ T cells sorted from blood. The subset was: CD45RA+ positively selected. The sequence derives from a man between 25 and 39 years old in good health. Here the CDR3 reads CASSLTGLPTVGEKLFF. The CDR3 DNA sequence: TGTGCCAGCAGCTTGACTGGCCTCCCCACCGTGGGTGAAAAACTGTTTTTT.